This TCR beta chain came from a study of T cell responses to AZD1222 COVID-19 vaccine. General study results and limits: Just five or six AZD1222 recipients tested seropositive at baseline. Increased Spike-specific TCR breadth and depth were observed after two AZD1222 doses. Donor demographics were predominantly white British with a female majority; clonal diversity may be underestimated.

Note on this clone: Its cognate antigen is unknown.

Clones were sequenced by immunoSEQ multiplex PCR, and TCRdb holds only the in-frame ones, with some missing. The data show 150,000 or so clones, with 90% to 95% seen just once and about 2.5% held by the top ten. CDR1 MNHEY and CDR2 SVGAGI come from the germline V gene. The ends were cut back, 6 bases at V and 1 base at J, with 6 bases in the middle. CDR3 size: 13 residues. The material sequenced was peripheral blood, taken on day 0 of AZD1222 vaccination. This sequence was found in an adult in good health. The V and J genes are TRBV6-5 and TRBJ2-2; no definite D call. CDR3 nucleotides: TGTGCCAGCAGGACAATGAACACCGGGGAGCTGTTTTTT. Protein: CASRTMNTGELFF.